One and the same sample provided the 25 T cell receptor beta chains below, sequenced in a study of a mutant IDH1 vaccine in newly diagnosed glioma (dated by TCRdb to the early 2020s). The intended sense of this specimen's time point label: week 11, during vaccination. Each vaccine dose was 300 ug of a 20-mer mutant IDH1 peptide in Montanide, given subcutaneously with topical imiquimod. The library was produced with the immunoSEQ multiplex PCR assay. TCRdb took over this immuneACCESS table, retaining in-frame rearrangements with V and J assigned. Such tables are incomplete; in checked studies, under half of the missing clones stem from an unresolved V gene, and the remainder is unexplained. This sample gives tens of thousands of clones in total; around 77% of them show up just once. The top ten clonotypes cover approximately 9.5% of the sample. For these TCRs, the target antigens are not known. Sequencing was performed on PBMCs, taken from a glioma patient whose treatment included an IDH1 peptide vaccine. These receptors all come from a woman between 18 and 30 years old with glioma.

CDR3 loop: CSVPREGRDGYTF. The CDR3 DNA reads TGCAGCGTGCCCAGGGAAGGCCGGGATGGCTACACCTTC. The genes are TRBV29-1 and TRBJ1-2; perhaps TRBD1 as D (5 bases). The CDR3 has 13 residues. Trimming left V 6 bases short and J 6 bases short, with 17 bases between. Germline V lookup: CDR1 SQVTM, CDR2 ANQGSEA.

The DNA of the CDR3 is TGTGCCAGCAGTCTCGGAGGCCAGGGGGCATCTGGGGCCAACGTCCTGACTTTC. This codes for CASSLGGQGASGANVLTF. The V call is TRBV28, the J call TRBJ2-6, with 8 bases that match TRBD1. There are 18 residues in the CDR3. The V gene's germline CDR1 is MDHEN and CDR2 SYDVKM. V lost 5 bases to trimming and J lost 1 base; unmatched junction nucleotides: 10.

This chain joins TRBV6-5 and TRBJ1-2; weak D call: TRBD1 (5 bases). This CDR3 has 13 residues. The V gene lost 5 bases and the J gene lost 1 base, with 8 bases spanning the gap. Germline-derived CDR1 and CDR2 are MNHEY and SVGAGI. DNA of the CDR3: TGTGCCAGCAGTGGGGGACTTAACTATGGCTACACCTTC. This codes for CASSGGLNYGYTF.

The rearrangement joins TRBV7-9 to TRBJ1-1; D perhaps matches TRBD1 (6 bases). This CDR3 is built from 13 residues. V lost 4 bases and J lost 4, with 10 bases in between. Germline assignment: CDR1 SEHNR and CDR2 FQNEAQ (reference sequence). CDR3 region: CASSYTGSTEAFF. The DNA for the CDR3 is TGTGCCAGCAGCTATACAGGGTCCACTGAAGCTTTCTTT. The full variable domain, with the rest looked up from reference TRBV7-9 and TRBJ1-1, is DTGVSQNPRHKITKRGQNVTFRCDPISEHNRLYWYRQTLGQGPEFLTYFQNEAQLEKSRLLSDRFSAERPKGSFSTLEIQRTEQGDSAMYLCASSYTGSTEAFFGQGTRLTVV.

Concerning this clone itself: The same CDR3 also results from other DNA sequences found in this sample. The chain is built from TRBV6-5 and TRBJ1-2, with 10 bases matching TRBD1. The CDR3 has 16 residues. Germline V CDR1 and CDR2: MNHEY, SVGAGI. Trimming at V came to 0 bases and at J to 5 bases, leaving 6 bases not matched to a gene. This chain's CDR3 is CASSYSRTGGNYGYTF. The DNA of the CDR3 is TGTGCCAGCAGTTACTCCCGGACAGGGGGTAATTATGGCTACACCTTC.

V is TRBV18 and J is TRBJ2-7, with TRBD1 matching over 8 bases. The CDR3 loop spans 15 amino acids. V trimming: 6 bases; J trimming: 2 bases; junction bases outside the gene matches: 9. The germline CDR1 and CDR2 sequences are KGHSH and LQKENI. This CDR3 is CASSLGQGLAYEQYF. CDR3 nucleotides: TGTGCCAGCTCGCTTGGACAGGGCCTAGCCTACGAGCAGTACTTC.

The gene calls are TRBV2 and TRBJ2-5; the D gene is possibly TRBD2 (5 bases). Per the germline V gene, CDR1 is SNHLY and CDR2 is FYNNEI. V was shortened by 7 bases and J by 5 bases, with 17 bases between the two germline ends. The CDR3 has 14 amino acids. The CDR3 sequence: CASKWSGPGETQYF. The CDR3 nucleotides read TGTGCCAGCAAGTGGAGCGGTCCCGGGGAGACCCAGTACTTC.

CDR3 DNA: TGTGCCACCAGCTTACAGTCTTCAGAGACCCAGTACTTC. Translation gives CATSLQSSETQYF. The rearrangement uses TRBV15 and TRBJ2-5; unclear D gene. The CDR3 contains 13 residues. Germline lookup yields CDR1 LNHNV and CDR2 YYDKDF (reference sequence). V was cut by 5 bases and J by 4 bases, with 11 bases left in between.

V usage is TRBV5-6 and J usage is TRBJ2-1; 7 bases are a match to TRBD2. V was pared by 3 bases and J by 6 bases, with 9 bases of the junction left unmatched. This CDR3 spans 15 amino acids. The germline V gene has CDR1 SGHDT and CDR2 YYEEEE. The CDR3, as DNA: TGTGCCAGCAGCTCTGGGGGGGGAAGTATCAATGAGCAGTTCTTC. Protein product: CASSSGGGSINEQFF.

The DNA of the CDR3 is TGCAGCGTTGGGGGACAGACGAGCTCTGGGGCCAACGTCCTGACTTTC. This codes for CSVGGQTSSGANVLTF. The V call is TRBV29-1, the J call TRBJ2-6; TRBD1 agrees at 7 bases. Germline CDR1 SQVTM, CDR2 ANQGSEA. CDR3 length: 16 residues. The V segment lost 4 bases and the J segment 0 bases; nucleotides outside the gene matches: 6. Drawing the rest from reference TRBV29-1 and TRBJ2-6, the complete variable domain is SAVISQKPSRDICQRGTSLTIQCQVDSQVTMMFWYRQQPGQSLTLIATANQGSEATYESGFVIDKFPISRPNLTFSTLTVSNMSPEDSSIYLCSVGGQTSSGANVLTFGAGSRLTVL.

The gene calls are TRBV19 and TRBJ2-2, with D maybe TRBD2 (5 bases). CDR1 is LNHDA and CDR2 is SQIVND in the germline V gene (reference sequence). Trimming took off 6 bases at V and 1 base at J, with 15 bases between the two ends. The CDR3 extends over 16 amino acids. The chain's CDR3 is CASSTTAGRNTGELFF. The CDR3 coding sequence is TGTGCCAGTAGCACCACCGCGGGCAGGAACACCGGGGAGCTGTTTTTT. Full variable domain (rest looked up from reference TRBV19 and TRBJ2-2): DGGITQSPKYLFRKEGQNVTLSCEQNLNHDAMYWYRQDPGQGLRLIYYSQIVNDFQKGDIAEGYSVSREKKESFPLTVTSAQKNPTAFYLCASSTTAGRNTGELFFGEGSRLTVL.

The V gene is TRBV6-5, the J gene TRBJ1-1; D is possibly TRBD1 (5 bases). This CDR3 is 15 amino acids long. The V and J ends lost 0 bases and 11 bases respectively, with 19 bases between them. CDR1 is MNHEY and CDR2 is SVGAGI in the germline V gene. CDR3 DNA: TGTGCCAGCAGTTACTCCGGTCTGTCAGGGAATTTGGCTTTCTTT. Translating gives CASSYSGLSGNLAFF.

The rearrangement links TRBV19 to TRBJ2-7; weak D call: TRBD2 (5 bases). This CDR3 has 12 amino acids. Trimming removed 5 bases at V and 6 bases at J, with 11 bases between. The germline gives CDR1 LNHDA, CDR2 SQIVND (reference sequence). CDR3 nucleotide sequence: TGTGCCAGTAGTTGGGATCGGGGCGAGCAGTACTTC. Its protein product is CASSWDRGEQYF.

The chain joins TRBV2 to TRBJ2-2; D might be TRBD1 (6 bases). Trimming took off 2 bases at V and 1 base at J, with 11 bases between the two ends. The CDR3 sequence is 16 residues long. Germline V lookup: CDR1 SNHLY, CDR2 FYNNEI. Here the CDR3 DNA reads TGTGCCAGCAGTGAATGGTTACAGGGGAACACCGGGGAGCTGTTTTTT. It specifies CASSEWLQGNTGELFF.

J is TRBJ2-2 and V is TRBV13, with TRBD1 matching 8 bases. The ends lost 4 bases at V and 1 base at J; junction bases unmatched: 2. This CDR3 is built from 15 residues. Germline assignment: CDR1 PRHDT and CDR2 FYEKMQ (reference sequence). The CDR3 coding sequence is TGTGCCAGCAGCTCCGACAGGGGGAACACCGGGGAGCTGTTTTTT. This translates into CASSSDRGNTGELFF.

The CDR3 nucleotides are TGTGCTAGTGGTCTAGGCTCTTACGAGCAGTACTTC. Translation: CASGLGSYEQYF. V and J are TRBV12-5 and TRBJ2-7; D not certain. Germline CDR1 is LGHNT and CDR2 is FRNRAP. The CDR3 has 12 amino acids. Between the trimmed V and J ends, which lost 5 bases and 4 bases, there was a span of 9 bases.

The chain carries TRBV30 and TRBJ2-5, with no clear D. The J call is doubtful: the DNA matches TRBJ2-7 better. In germline, CDR1 is GTSNPN, CDR2 SVGIG (reference sequence). This CDR3 region has 13 residues. Here the CDR3 reads CAWNFAVSYEQYF. DNA for the CDR3: TGTGCCTGGAACTTCGCGGTTTCCTACGAGCAGTACTTC.

The chain joins TRBV4-1 to TRBJ2-7; maybe TRBD1 (6 bases). V lost 1 base and J 2 bases, leaving 18 bases between the germline ends. There are 17 residues in the CDR3. CDR1 is MGHRA, CDR2 YSYEKL, per germline. The CDR3 loop reads CASSQVIGAGETYEQYF. As DNA, the CDR3 is TGCGCCAGCAGCCAAGTGATAGGAGCAGGGGAGACCTACGAGCAGTACTTC.

The chain is built from TRBV30 and TRBJ1-1, with D unresolved. Germline CDR1 reads GTSNPN; CDR2 reads SVGIG (reference sequence). This CDR3 is 13 amino acids long. The V and J ends lost 2 bases and 2 bases respectively, with 9 bases between them. CDR3 sequence: CAWSRRLNTEAFF. Written as DNA, the CDR3 is TGTGCCTGGAGTCGCAGGCTAAACACTGAAGCTTTCTTT. Looking up the rest from reference TRBV30 and TRBJ1-1 gives the full variable domain: SQTIHQWPATLVQPVGSPLSLECTVEGTSNPNLYWYRQAAGRGLQLLFYSVGIGQISSEVPQNLSASRPQDRQFILSSKKLLLSDSGFYLCAWSRRLNTEAFFGQGTRLTVV.

The chain joins TRBV6-4 to TRBJ2-3, with no clear D. The CDR3 runs 14 residues. The V end lost 3 bases, the J end lost 2 bases, and 9 bases lay between the germline ends. Germline V gene lookup returns CDR1 MRHNA and CDR2 SNTAGT. In DNA form, the CDR3 reads TGTGCCAGCAGTGAAGGCGGCCCCACAGATACGCAGTATTTT. It translates to CASSEGGPTDTQYF.

This clone was picked up a small number of times. V gene TRBV9 combines with J gene TRBJ1-2, with 11 bases identical to TRBD1. Germline V gives CDR1 SGDLS, CDR2 YYNGEE. Losses at the gene ends were 4 bases for V and 8 bases for J; bases not matched to a gene: 13. The CDR3 extends over 16 amino acids. Here the CDR3 reads CASSPTDWDRGNGYTF. The CDR3 bases are TGTGCCAGCAGCCCAACAGATTGGGACAGGGGGAACGGCTACACCTTC.

The chain links TRBV7-8 to TRBJ1-3; D unclear. This CDR3 contains 13 residues. Germline V CDR1 and CDR2: SGHVS, FQNEAQ. Deletions cut 2 bases from V and 5 bases from J, with 7 bases between. CDR3 nucleotide sequence: TGTGCCAGCAGCTTAAACAGTCGAAACACCATATATTTT. Protein product: CASSLNSRNTIYF.

This clone has just one count. This chain joins TRBV6-5 and TRBJ1-2; 9 bases are shared with TRBD1. CDR3 length: 15 amino acids. With 6 bases clipped from V and 1 base from J, the junction kept 6 bases outside the gene matches. Germline V gene data show CDR1 as MNHEY and CDR2 as SVGAGI. CDR3 in amino acids: CASSNRGPFNYGYTF. In DNA, the CDR3 is TGTGCCAGCAGCAACAGGGGGCCTTTTAACTATGGCTACACCTTC.

The J gene is TRBJ2-2, the V gene TRBV7-9; D may match TRBD1 or TRBD2 (5 bases each). From germline, CDR1 is SEHNR and CDR2 FQNEAQ (reference sequence). This CDR3 comprises 15 residues. The germline V and J ends were trimmed by 4 bases and 3 bases, with 12 bases remaining between them. The CDR3 sequence is CASSSRDPDTGELFF. CDR3 DNA: TGTGCCAGCAGCTCCCGGGACCCCGACACCGGGGAGCTGTTTTTT.

This clone was seen a few times. V gene TRBV30 combines with J gene TRBJ1-5; the match to TRBD1 covers 10 bases. Trimming cost V 1 base and J 3 bases; bases outside gene matches: 6. The CDR3 runs to 16 residues. Germline assignment: CDR1 GTSNPN and CDR2 SVGIG (reference sequence). The CDR3 DNA sequence: TGTGCCTGGAGTGCACCGGGACAGGGGTTCAATCAGCCCCAGCATTTT. Residues: CAWSAPGQGFNQPQHF.